This T cell receptor beta chain derives from a study of cytomegalovirus exposure and HLA in healthy donors listed by TCRdb under 2017. Background for the entire study: In an earlier analysis of under 600 of the donors, approximately 300 Gb of sequence data and 95 million to 130 million unique TCR beta sequences from 150 million to 200 million T cells were reported. Of the approximately 400 genotyped donors, approximately 81% were placed in the genetic ancestry cluster associated with self-reported Caucasian donors. Using immunosequencing, the study profiled T cell repertoires from about 620 subjects and related those repertoires to cytomegalovirus serostatus. Typing coverage differed by locus: A, B, C, DRB1 and DQB1 were typed in roughly 620-630 donors, DQA1 in about 560, DPA1 in 606, and DPB1 in 472. All discovery cohort repertoires had been generated on a single sequencing platform. An earlier analysis of more than 450 of the donors used high-throughput TCR beta sequencing to judge whether each TCR beta V gene segment behaved as functional or pseudogenic. HLA typing included class I and class II loci at four-digit resolution. In a later genetic analysis, genome-wide SNP genotypes for about three fifths of the 666 donors were used, and that subset was treated as a discovery cohort. Around 320 gigabases of sequencing data and tens of millions of unique TCR sequences were included in an early release covering under 650 HLA-typed donors. A later analysis re-analyzed previously published TCR beta repertoires from 666 donors and added high-resolution HLA genotyping to study TCR occurrence patterns. Besides the first cohort of 666 subjects, a separate validation cohort made up of 120 different subjects was used. The later analysis used no new phenotypic data to find candidate immune exposures, relying instead on TCR beta sequences and their occurrence across donors. Among some 400 genotyped donors of the cohort, an average of roughly 230,000 unique TCR beta nucleotide sequences was sequenced per donor, of which about 18% were non-productive. The study aimed to test whether cataloging public T cell receptors could reveal signatures of past pathogen exposure. Alongside the repertoire data, information on donor age, sex, ethnicity and CMV serostatus was compiled. High-throughput TCR immunosequencing, statistical association of individual TCRs with disease status, and machine learning were combined to predict cytomegalovirus infection status. Roughly 5 DR-DQ haplotypes were handled as single units for association and clustering, since linkage in the cohort was strong. What the study reported, not specific to this receptor: HLA typing was unavailable for some donors at each locus, so association tests used only the typed subset. The study gave a list of under 200 TCR beta chains associated with cytomegalovirus. Broadly in line with IMGT annotations, most TCR beta V segments showed up in productive rearrangements about 87% or about 30% of the time in an earlier analysis of 587 of the donors. Sequencing depth was assumed to be roughly uniform across donors in the presence/absence analyses, though that assumption may not hold. A further reported finding was that TCR beta sequences accurately predicted the HLA-A and HLA-B alleles for most subjects in the first cohort. According to a later genetic analysis, donors in an Asian-associated ancestry cluster had fewer N-insertions in productive TCRs than the approximately 670-donor mean. Correlated functional status among segregating V segments might reflect linkage disequilibrium, but an unknown experimental factor could not be ruled out. At a false discovery rate of 0.05, a later analysis linked some 18,000 TCR beta sequences to specific HLA alleles. This cohort had only TCR beta chains sequenced, and the lack of alpha or paired-chain data limited which features could be detected. The 87-base-pair reads could not distinguish some IMGT-functional V segments, including TRBV6-2 and TRBV6-3, so those segments were excluded. In vitro tests confirmed that a few of the cytomegalovirus-associated TCR beta chains recognize cytomegalovirus antigens. CMV serostatus was the only immune exposure information available for the cohort. The authors suggested that the approach could potentially be extended to other disease states and immunological phenotypes. The classifier was reported to diagnose cytomegalovirus status with high specificity and sensitivity in both the original and validation cohorts. According to a later analysis, most CMV-associated TCR beta chains appeared to be HLA-restricted, and the HLA associations seemed to be driven largely by CMV exposure. A cluster of highly shared sequence variants was judged likely to represent a technical artifact of the sequencing pipeline. According to a later analysis, TCR association rates differed among HLA loci, with DRB1 alleles showing the most associated TCRs and HLA-C alleles showing the fewest. According to a later analysis, parvovirus B19, influenza, CMV and Epstein-Barr virus appeared linked to several top co-occurrence clusters. In a later analysis, HLA-associated TCR beta chains showed more clonal expansion and lower generation probabilities than non-associated chains that were equally common. An association between a missense DCLRE1C variant and V-gene and J-gene trimming of TCR beta chains was found in a later genetic analysis and replicated in an independent cohort. Most TCR sequences were observed very rarely across donors, whereas some public TCRs were present in many individuals. Strong co-occurrence of HLA alleles, especially DR and DQ, made assigning TCR associations to individual alleles difficult. The earlier analysis of approximately 590 of the donors excluded 15 to 20 rarely observed V segments, including chromosome 9 orphons, because counts were too low.

The library was built by means of the immunoSEQ multiplex PCR assay. For the multiplex PCR, a mixture combining 60 forward primers for TCR Vbeta segments and 13 reverse primers for TCR Jbeta segments was used. A multiplex PCR assay on genomic DNA amplified the CDR3 region of rearranged TCR beta genes. On the Illumina HiSeq System, the amplified TCR beta libraries were sequenced as 87-base-pair reads. Per the original workflow: Across the roughly 670 repertoires, a later analysis counted some 81 million unique TCR beta chains, 9 million to 14 million of which were shared by at least two donors. A nearest-neighbor algorithm error-corrected the raw reads and collapsed the reads into unique sequences, merging closely related sequences to remove PCR and sequencing errors. Alignment of CDR3 sequences to IMGT reference sequences was used to assign V, D and J gene segments. For a sequence to be retained, a match of at least six nucleotides to both a V gene segment and a J gene segment was required. A rearrangement counted as productive if the CDR3 had no stop codons and remained in frame with V and J, and every other rearrangement counted as non-productive. Following IMGT convention, CDR3 was defined as the stretch from the second conserved V-encoded cysteine up to the conserved J-encoded phenylalanine. Sequences without an unambiguous match to a single V gene segment were excluded from the earlier analysis of 450 to 650 of the donors. An earlier analysis of several hundred of the donors called V segments functional above 56.7% productive rearrangements and segregating when the between-donor standard deviation exceeded 5%. A statistical classification framework was developed to diagnose cytomegalovirus status using the catalog of TCR beta chain sequences. V and J gene assignment, in a later analysis, came from comparing TCR nucleotide sequences with IMGT/GENE-DB human TR gene sequences. In a later analysis, CDR3 sequences and most-parsimonious VDJ recombination scenarios were assigned using the TCRdist pipeline. In a later analysis, every TCR beta chain was defined by the combination of its CDR3 amino acid sequence and its V-gene family, and reads without a unique V-gene family were dropped. In a later analysis, approximately 640 highly shared, low-generation-probability nucleotide sequences were removed to address suspected cross-contamination and a sequencing artifact. In a later analysis, a clonal expansion index was calculated for each public chain from normalized within-repertoire ranks of inferred template counts. A later analysis computed generation probabilities with a VDJ recombination model fitted to out-of-frame rearrangements, and checked the results against IGoR. In a later analysis, hypergeometric tests were used to score TCR-TCR, TCR-HLA and TCR-CMV co-occurrence, with a repertoire-size bias correction applied to TCR pairs. False discovery rates were estimated in a later analysis by permuting HLA or CMV assignments 20 times. In a later analysis, co-occurring TCRs were grouped with DBSCAN, and TCRdist sequence similarity was added when clustering was performed within HLA-allele-positive subsets. Repertoires with fewer than 30,000 or more than 120,000 public chains were left out of co-occurrence clustering, as were five repertoires with anomalous nucleotide sharing. TCRdb's version of the immuneACCESS table is confined to in-frame rearrangements and falls short of the full clone set. An unresolved V gene accounts for under half of the shortfall where checked; the remainder is of unknown origin. V and J calls and clone size are those listed in that table; D and trimming were worked out from the DNA. This sample lists about 84,000 clones; 63% were detected once. Roughly 15% of the sample lies in the top ten.

The cohort was made up of about 610 healthy bone marrow donors. Cohort members were all nominally healthy when sampled, although unrecorded immune exposures were likely present. The donor tested CMV seropositive and was one of the 289 seropositive cohort members. A peripheral blood sample was provided by each donor, and peripheral blood mononuclear cells were used for TCR beta sequencing. Genomic DNA extraction from the blood cell samples was performed with the Qiagen DNeasy Blood Extraction Kit. In the case of this clone: Its antigen is currently not known. The input lacks base qualities; no much larger clone sits a single base away.

The CDR3, from cysteine to phenylalanine, totals 16 residues. Solely the CDR3 DNA is kept, with 48 bases framed from the first base. As encoded in the germline V gene (reference sequence), CDR1 is PRHDT while CDR2 is FYEKMQ. The germline V and J ends show losses of 0 bases and 3 bases respectively, and no gene match explains 4 bases of the junction. This receptor was identified in a woman aged 40 to 50 in good health and CMV-seropositive. The sequence joins TRBV13 to TRBJ2-7; 11 bases in the junction line up with TRBD2. The sequencing input was PBMCs. CDR3 protein: CASSLGSGRAHYEQYF. Read as DNA, the sequence is TGTGCCAGCAGCTTAGGTAGCGGGAGGGCCCACTACGAGCAGTACTTC.